Below, 10 T cell receptor beta chains from the same sample are listed, as sequenced in a study of cytomegalovirus exposure and HLA in healthy donors. Vbeta (60) and Jbeta (13) primers were used in the PCR. This table comes from immunoSEQ multiplex PCR, and its TCRdb copy is limited to in-frame clones, with some not included. The data show 140,000 to 150,000 clones, approximately 78% seen once. Material for sequencing was PBMCs. All receptors derive from a middle-aged woman in good health and CMV-seropositive.

This chain joins TRBV2 and TRBJ1-2, with TRBD1 as a possible D gene (5 bases). The V gene's germline CDR1 is SNHLY and CDR2 FYNNEI. This CDR3 contains 15 residues. V lost 5 bases, J lost 4 bases, and 17 bases lay in between. DNA of the CDR3: TGTGCCAGCAGTCTTCGACAGAGGGAGGGCTATGGCTACACCTTC. Translating it yields CASSLRQREGYGYTF.

V usage is TRBV6-6 and J usage is TRBJ1-6; D perhaps matches TRBD1 (5 bases). The CDR3 spans 13 residues. Germline CDR1 and CDR2: MNHNY and SVGAGI (reference sequence). Trimming pared 10 bases from V and 5 bases from J, leaving 12 bases between. CDR3 amino acids: CATRQIDNSPLHF. CDR3 coding DNA: TGTGCCACCAGACAGATCGATAATTCACCCCTCCACTTT.

This clone was recorded once. The rearrangement joins TRBV18 to TRBJ2-5; D is undetermined. The end of the DNA aligns better with TRBJ2-7, so the J call may be wrong. This CDR3 is 16 amino acids long. Germline V gives CDR1 KGHSH, CDR2 LQKENI. The chain's CDR3 is CASSTLGTGGDYEQYF. CDR3 nucleotides: TGTGCCAGCTCAACCCTCGGCACTGGCGGTGACTACGAGCAGTACTTC.

The chain couples TRBV18 to TRBJ2-5; D perhaps matches TRBD1 (6 bases). Trimming shortened V by 1 base and J by 4 bases, and 10 bases separated the two germline ends. The CDR3 runs to 14 residues. CDR1 and CDR2 (germline): KGHSH, LQKENI. The DNA of the CDR3 is TGTGCCAGCTCACCACAGGGGGTAAGAGAGACCCAGTACTTC. Amino acids: CASSPQGVRETQYF.

The chain uses TRBV6-1 and TRBJ1-1, with D possibly being TRBD1 (5 bases). With 2 bases removed from V and 4 bases from J, the gap between germline ends came to 14 bases. The V gene's germline CDR1 is MNHNS and CDR2 SASEGT. This CDR3 comprises 15 residues. Here the CDR3 DNA reads TGTGCCAGCAGTGAATTTCAGGGTTTGGGCACTGAAGCTTTCTTT. Translated: CASSEFQGLGTEAFF.

The sample holds one count of this clone. V gene TRBV9 combines with J gene TRBJ2-4; maybe TRBD1 (5 bases). CDR1 SGDLS and CDR2 YYNGEE come from the germline V gene. V was cut by 0 bases and J by 2 bases, with 9 bases left in between. The CDR3 covers 15 residues. CDR3 sequence reads: CASSVDQGTKNIQYF. The CDR3 DNA follows: TGTGCCAGCAGCGTAGATCAGGGAACCAAAAACATTCAGTACTTC.

The chain uses TRBV7-9 and TRBJ2-1; maybe TRBD1 (6 bases). V shed 5 bases and J shed 6 bases, with 17 bases lying between them. The CDR3 runs to 15 residues. Germline CDR1 and CDR2: SEHNR and FQNEAQ (reference sequence). The CDR3 nucleotides are TGTGCCAGCAGCCCGGGGACATGGGGCACCAATGAGCAGTTCTTC. Protein product: CASSPGTWGTNEQFF.

This chain connects TRBV11-3 to TRBJ2-3; unclear D gene. Trimming removed 3 bases at V and 2 bases at J, with 6 bases between. The CDR3 length is 13 residues. In germline, CDR1 is SGHNT, CDR2 YENEEA. CDR3 in amino acids: CASSFGSTDTQYF. DNA for the CDR3: TGTGCCAGCAGCTTCGGGTCCACAGATACGCAGTATTTT. Full variable domain (remainder filled in from reference TRBV11-3 and TRBJ2-3): EAGVVQSPRYKIIEKKQPVAFWCNPISGHNTLYWYLQNLGQGPELLIRYENEEAVDDSQLPKDRFSAERLKGVDSTLKIQPAELGDSAVYLCASSFGSTDTQYFGPGTRLTVL.

This clone appeared a few times. The J gene is TRBJ2-1, the V gene TRBV18, with D possibly matching TRBD1 (6 bases). The length of the CDR3 is 15 residues. The V end lost 0 bases, the J end lost 4 bases, and 10 bases lay between the germline ends. The germline V gene has CDR1 KGHSH and CDR2 LQKENI. DNA for the CDR3: TGTGCCAGCTCACCACCCGGGACAACGTACAATGAGCAGTTCTTC. Translation: CASSPPGTTYNEQFF.

Only one count was recorded for this clone. CDR3 sequence: CASSPIFRDNLSNQPQHF. CDR3 DNA sequence: TGCGCCAGCAGTCCAATTTTCCGGGACAACCTAAGCAATCAGCCCCAGCATTTT. The chain combines TRBV10-1 with TRBJ1-5; weak D call: TRBD1 (6 bases). V gave up 5 bases and J gave up 1 base, with 21 bases separating them. CDR1 and CDR2 (germline): WNHNN, SYGVQD (reference sequence). The CDR3 covers 18 residues.